This T cell receptor beta chain was found in a study of human thymus T cells. The germline CDR1 and CDR2 sequences are SGHAT and FQNNGV. This CDR3 comprises 16 residues. With 2 bases clipped from V and 4 bases from J, the junction kept 7 bases outside the gene matches. TCRdb's table, derived via immunoSEQ multiplex PCR, lists solely in-frame clones and lacks some. The sample includes some 44,000 clones, just under 95% seen only once; the top ten take 0.15% to 0.2%. Sample: blood. The chain carries TRBV11-2 and TRBJ2-1; 8 bases fit TRBD2. The sequence was collected from a girl less than two years old with a congenital heart defect but otherwise immunologically healthy. CDR3 nucleotides: TGTGCCAGCAGCTTAAGGCGGGAGGCGTCGTACAATGAGCAGTTCTTC. Encoded protein: CASSLRREASYNEQFF.